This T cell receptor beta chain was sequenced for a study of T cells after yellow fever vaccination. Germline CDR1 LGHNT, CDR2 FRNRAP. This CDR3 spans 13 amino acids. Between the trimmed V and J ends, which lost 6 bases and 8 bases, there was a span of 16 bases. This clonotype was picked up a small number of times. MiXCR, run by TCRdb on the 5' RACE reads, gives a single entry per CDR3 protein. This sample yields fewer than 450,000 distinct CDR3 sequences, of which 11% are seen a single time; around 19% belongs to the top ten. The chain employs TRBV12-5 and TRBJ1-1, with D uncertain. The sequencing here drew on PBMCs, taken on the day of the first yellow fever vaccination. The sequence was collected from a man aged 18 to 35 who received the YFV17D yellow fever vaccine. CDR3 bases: TGTGCTAGTGGGCCACCTACCCCCGAGGAAGCTTTCTTT. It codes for CASGPPTPEEAFF.